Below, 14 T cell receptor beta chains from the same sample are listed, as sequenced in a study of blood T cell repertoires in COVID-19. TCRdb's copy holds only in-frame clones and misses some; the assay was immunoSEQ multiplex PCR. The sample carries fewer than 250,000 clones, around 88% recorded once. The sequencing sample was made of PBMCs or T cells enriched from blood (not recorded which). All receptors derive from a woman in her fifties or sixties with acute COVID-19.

Written as DNA, the CDR3 is TGCGCCAGCAGCCCGAGGGGGCTGGGACAGGCTGAAGCTTTCTTT. It translates to CASSPRGLGQAEAFF. J is TRBJ1-1 and V is TRBV5-1, with 8 bases lining up with TRBD1. This CDR3 is built from 15 residues. Germline V CDR1 and CDR2: SGHRS, YFSETQ. Unmatched junction bases numbered 11, after V lost 4 bases and J lost 6 bases.

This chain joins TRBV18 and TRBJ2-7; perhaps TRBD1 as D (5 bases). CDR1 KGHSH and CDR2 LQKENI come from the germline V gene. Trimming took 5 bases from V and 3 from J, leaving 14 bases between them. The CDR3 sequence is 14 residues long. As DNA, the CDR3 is TGTGCCAGCTCAGAAATGCCAGGGAACTACGAGCAGTACTTC. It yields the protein CASSEMPGNYEQYF.

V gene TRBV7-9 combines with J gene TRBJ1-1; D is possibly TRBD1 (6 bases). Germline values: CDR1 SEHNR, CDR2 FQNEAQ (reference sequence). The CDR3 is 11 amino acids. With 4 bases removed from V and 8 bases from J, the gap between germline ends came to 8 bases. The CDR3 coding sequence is TGTGCCAGCAGCTCGGGACAAGAAGCTTTCTTT. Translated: CASSSGQEAFF.

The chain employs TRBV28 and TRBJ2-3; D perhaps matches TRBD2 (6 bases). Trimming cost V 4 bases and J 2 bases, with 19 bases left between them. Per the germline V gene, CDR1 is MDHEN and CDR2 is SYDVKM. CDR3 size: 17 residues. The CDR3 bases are TGTGCCAGCAGTTCTCGGGACCTCGGGAGTATCACAGATACGCAGTATTTT. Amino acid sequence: CASSSRDLGSITDTQYF.

Here the CDR3 reads CAWLTSGRVETQYF. For the CDR3, the DNA is TGTGCCTGGCTAACTAGCGGGAGGGTCGAGACCCAGTACTTC. The chain has TRBV30 and TRBJ2-5; 13 nucleotides align to TRBD2. This CDR3 comprises 14 residues. With 5 bases clipped from V and 5 bases from J, the junction kept 5 bases outside the gene matches. Germline lookup yields CDR1 GTSNPN and CDR2 SVGIG (reference sequence).

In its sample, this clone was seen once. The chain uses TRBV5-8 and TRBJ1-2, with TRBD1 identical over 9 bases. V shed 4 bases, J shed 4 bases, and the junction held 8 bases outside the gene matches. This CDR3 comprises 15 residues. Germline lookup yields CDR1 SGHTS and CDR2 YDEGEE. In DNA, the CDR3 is TGTGCCAGCAGCCACAACAGGGGGCGGCTCTATGGCTACACCTTC. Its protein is CASSHNRGRLYGYTF.

CDR3: CAAFGALFGFEAFF. In DNA, the CDR3 is TGTGCCGCCTTTGGGGCATTATTTGGATTTGAAGCTTTCTTT. V and J are TRBV6-5 and TRBJ1-1; perhaps TRBD1 as D (5 bases). The CDR3 has 14 residues. Trimming took off 11 bases at V and 7 bases at J, with 23 bases between the two ends. Germline CDR1 MNHEY, CDR2 SVGAGI.

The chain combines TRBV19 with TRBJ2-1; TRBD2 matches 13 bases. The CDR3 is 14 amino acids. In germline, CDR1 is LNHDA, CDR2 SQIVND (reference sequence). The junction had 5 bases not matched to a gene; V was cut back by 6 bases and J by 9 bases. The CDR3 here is CASRTSGRSGEQFF. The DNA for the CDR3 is TGTGCCAGTAGGACTAGCGGGAGGAGTGGTGAGCAGTTCTTC.

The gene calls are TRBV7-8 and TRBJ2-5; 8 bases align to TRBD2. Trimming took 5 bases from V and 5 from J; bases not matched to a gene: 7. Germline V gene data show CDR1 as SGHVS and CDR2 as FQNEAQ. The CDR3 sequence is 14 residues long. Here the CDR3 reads CASSHTSGGETQYF. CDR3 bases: TGTGCCAGCAGCCACACTAGCGGCGGGGAGACCCAGTACTTC.

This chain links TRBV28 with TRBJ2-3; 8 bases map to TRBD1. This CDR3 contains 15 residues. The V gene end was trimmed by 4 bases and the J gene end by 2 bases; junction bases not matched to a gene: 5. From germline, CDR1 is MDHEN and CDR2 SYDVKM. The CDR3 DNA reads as TGTGCCAGCAGTTGGACAGGGCGTTTCACAGATACGCAGTATTTT. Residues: CASSWTGRFTDTQYF. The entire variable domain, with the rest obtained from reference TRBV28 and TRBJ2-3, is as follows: DVKVTQSSRYLVKRTGEKVFLECVQDMDHENMFWYRQDPGLGLRLIYFSYDVKMKEKGDIPEGYSVSREKKERFSLILESASTNQTSMYLCASSWTGRFTDTQYFGPGTRLTVL.

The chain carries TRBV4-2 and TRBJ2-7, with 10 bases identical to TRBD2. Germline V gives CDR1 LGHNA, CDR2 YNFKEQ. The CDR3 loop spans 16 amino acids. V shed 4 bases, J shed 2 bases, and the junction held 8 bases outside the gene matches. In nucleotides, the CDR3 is TGTGCCAGCAGCCCGGTCGGGACTAGCGCTCCCTACGAGCAGTACTTC. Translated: CASSPVGTSAPYEQYF.

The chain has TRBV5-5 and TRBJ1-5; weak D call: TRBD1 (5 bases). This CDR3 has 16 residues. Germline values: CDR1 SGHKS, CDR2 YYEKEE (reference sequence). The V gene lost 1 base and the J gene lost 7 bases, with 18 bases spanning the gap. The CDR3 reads CASSLTEGGGGQPQHF. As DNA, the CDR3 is TGTGCCAGCAGCTTGACCGAGGGTGGGGGAGGGCAGCCCCAGCATTTT.

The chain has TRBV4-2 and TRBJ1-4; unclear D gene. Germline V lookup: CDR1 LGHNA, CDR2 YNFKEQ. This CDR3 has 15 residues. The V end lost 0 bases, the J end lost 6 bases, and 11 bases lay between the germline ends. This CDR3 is CASSQDLRGDEKLFF. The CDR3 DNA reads TGTGCCAGCAGCCAAGATCTGCGCGGGGATGAAAAACTGTTTTTT.

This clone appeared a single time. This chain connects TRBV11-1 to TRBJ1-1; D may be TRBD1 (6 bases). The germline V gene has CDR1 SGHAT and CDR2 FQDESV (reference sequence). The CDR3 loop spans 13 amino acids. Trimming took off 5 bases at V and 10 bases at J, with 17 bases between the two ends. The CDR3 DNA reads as TGTGCCAGCAGCCAAGGGGCAGGGGCACGAGCTTTCTTT. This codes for CASSQGAGARAFF. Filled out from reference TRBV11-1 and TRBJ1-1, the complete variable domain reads EAEVAQSPRYKITEKSQAVAFWCDPISGHATLYWYRQILGQGPELLVQFQDESVVDDSQLPKDRFSAERLKGVDSTLKIQPAELGDSAMYLCASSQGAGARAFFGQGTRLTVV.